Below, one T cell receptor (beta chain) is given with its context. PCR employed 60 Vbeta and 13 Jbeta primers. TCRdb keeps only in-frame clones here, not all; method: immunoSEQ multiplex PCR. The table has some 150,000 clones, nearly 80% seen once. The sample originates from a study of cytomegalovirus exposure and HLA in healthy donors. Germline values: CDR1 SGHDT, CDR2 YYEEEE. The CDR3 runs to 13 residues. V trimming: 4 bases; J trimming: 11 bases; junction bases outside the gene matches: 8. Material: PBMCs. The V call is TRBV5-6, the J call TRBJ1-5; 8 bases map to TRBD1. The sequence was obtained from a man aged 25-40 years in good health and CMV-seropositive. CDR3 sequence (DNA): TGTGCCAGCAGCCTAACAGGGGGTGGTGCCCAGCATTTT. It specifies CASSLTGGGAQHF. Together with reference TRBV5-6 and TRBJ1-5, the CDR3 gives the full variable domain: DAGVTQSPTHLIKTRGQQVTLRCSPKSGHDTVSWYQQALGQGPQFIFQYYEEEERQRGNFPDRFSGHQFPNYSSELNVNALLLGDSALYLCASSLTGGGAQHFGDGTRLSIL.